The 21 T cell receptor beta chains given below trace back to one sample, sequenced in a study of beta chain features in type 1 diabetes. Every bit of the isolated RNA underwent reverse transcription, so sequencing read expressed TCRB transcripts. Sequenced by immunoSEQ multiplex PCR; TCRdb stores in-frame clones only, minus some. The sample consists of over 150,000 clones, about an eighth of them appearing once. The sequencing input was central memory CD4+ T cells from blood. These TCRs come from a woman aged 18-35 years in good health.

This clone has more than one count but fewer than ten. The V and J genes are TRBV7-2 and TRBJ2-7, with D possibly being TRBD1 (6 bases). CDR1 SGHTA and CDR2 FQGNSA come from the germline V gene. The germline V and J ends were trimmed by 6 bases and 4 bases, with 16 bases remaining between them. The length of the CDR3 is 14 residues. The CDR3 region has the DNA TGTGCCAGCAGGAAACCAGGGGCGAGTTACGAGCAGTACTTC. It codes for CASRKPGASYEQYF.

V gene TRBV20-1 combines with J gene TRBJ1-2; 7 bases line up with TRBD1. The J segment lost 4 bases and the V segment lost 5 bases, leaving 1 base of the junction unmatched. The CDR3 sequence is 11 residues long. Germline V lookup: CDR1 DFQATT, CDR2 SNEGSKA (reference sequence). The CDR3 region has the DNA TGCAGTGCTCAGGGGGTCTATGGCTACACCTTC. Amino acids: CSAQGVYGYTF.

This clone was observed a handful of times. This chain joins TRBV7-6 and TRBJ2-2; D perhaps matches TRBD1 (6 bases). V lost 5 bases to trimming and J lost 0 bases, with 16 bases between them. Looked up from germline, CDR1 is SGHVS and CDR2 is FNYEAQ. There are 17 residues in the CDR3. In DNA, the CDR3 is TGTGCCAGCAGCGCGCGACCCGGACAGACGAACACCGGGGAGCTGTTTTTT. Amino acid sequence: CASSARPGQTNTGELFF.

About this clone: One end of the junction does not line up with germline, which may come from a read error. This chain connects TRBV7-7 to TRBJ2-7; 11 bases agree with TRBD1. The CDR3 length is 15 residues. In germline, CDR1 is SSHAT, CDR2 FNYEAQ (reference sequence). The CDR3 here is CASSLGQGVTYEQYF. In nucleotides, the CDR3 is TGTGCTAGCAGCTTGGGACAGGGGGTTACCTACGAGCAGTACTTC. The full variable domain, in which reference TRBV7-7 and TRBJ2-7 provide the parts outside the CDR3, is GAGVSQSPRYKVTKRGQDVTLRCDPISSHATLYWYQQALGQGPEFLTYFNYEAQPDKSGLPSDRFSAERPEGSISTLTIQRTEQRDSAMYRCASSLGQGVTYEQYFGPGTRLTVT.

V and J are TRBV6-1 and TRBJ2-3; the match to TRBD2 covers 11 bases. Losses at the gene ends were 6 bases for V and 6 bases for J; bases not matched to a gene: 8. The CDR3 is made up of 15 amino acids. CDR1 is MNHNS, CDR2 SASEGT, per germline. As DNA, the CDR3 is TGTGCCAGCAGACGACTAGCGGGAACATTGGATACGCAGTATTTT. Its protein is CASRRLAGTLDTQYF.

V is TRBV5-6 and J is TRBJ1-5, with D perhaps matching TRBD1 (5 bases). Germline V gene data show CDR1 as SGHDT and CDR2 as YYEEEE. Trimming cost V 3 bases and J 5 bases, with 18 bases left between them. The CDR3 extends over 16 amino acids. For the CDR3, the DNA is TGTGCCAGCAGCTCCAGGTTTAATCAGGGCGATCAGCCCCAGCATTTT. The encoded protein is CASSSRFNQGDQPQHF.

This clone has only a few counts. CDR3 region: CASSQQGTSGNTIYF. The CDR3, as DNA: TGTGCCAGCAGCCAACAGGGTACGTCTGGAAACACCATATATTTT. V is TRBV16 and J is TRBJ1-3, with D possibly TRBD1 on 5 matching bases. Germline V lookup: CDR1 KGHSY, CDR2 FQNENV. V dropped 2 bases and J dropped 1 base, with 9 bases sitting between them. The length of the CDR3 is 15 residues.

There are a few counts of this clone. J is TRBJ2-1 and V is TRBV5-4, with 7 bases that match TRBD2. V was clipped by 2 bases and J by 2 bases; unmatched bases: 7. Germline CDR1 and CDR2: SGHNT and YYREEE (reference sequence). The CDR3 extends over 16 amino acids. DNA of the CDR3: TGTGCCAGCAGCTTATCGGGGGGAGTTGCCTACAATGAGCAGTTCTTC. Amino acids: CASSLSGGVAYNEQFF.

This clone occurred a few times. The rearrangement uses TRBV9 and TRBJ2-1; D remains ambiguous. Between the trimmed V and J ends, which lost 3 bases and 0 bases, there was a span of 4 bases. The germline CDR1 and CDR2 sequences are SGDLS and YYNGEE. The CDR3 is 13 residues long. The CDR3 spells CASSESSYNEQFF. The DNA for the CDR3 is TGTGCCAGCAGCGAGAGCTCCTACAATGAGCAGTTCTTC.

This clone was counted a few times. This chain joins TRBV18 and TRBJ2-1; 13 bases fit TRBD2. V lost 4 bases, J lost 6 bases, and 3 bases stayed unmatched. CDR3 length equals 15 residues. Germline V CDR1 and CDR2: KGHSH, LQKENI. The CDR3 coding sequence is TGTGCCAGCTCACAACGGACTAGCGGGAGCAATGAGCAGTTCTTC. This encodes CASSQRTSGSNEQFF.

This clone has just a few counts. The chain carries TRBV4-1 and TRBJ2-5; TRBD2 aligns across 13 bases. The CDR3 has 17 amino acids. From germline, CDR1 is MGHRA and CDR2 YSYEKL. V trimming: 1 base; J trimming: 5 bases; junction bases outside the gene matches: 7. The chain's CDR3 is CASSQGTSGRAMETQYF. The CDR3 coding sequence is TGCGCCAGCAGCCAAGGCACTAGCGGGAGGGCCATGGAGACCCAGTACTTC.

This clone came up a few times. Other DNA variants within this sample encode the same CDR3. The chain has TRBV25-1 and TRBJ2-7, with 10 bases identical to TRBD1. The CDR3 totals 15 residues. The germline CDR1 and CDR2 sequences are MGHDK and SYGVNS. With 5 bases clipped from V and 2 bases from J, the junction kept 6 bases outside the gene matches. This CDR3 reads CASSRNGQGAYEQYF. CDR3 nucleotide sequence: TGTGCCAGCAGTAGGAATGGACAGGGGGCCTACGAGCAGTACTTC.

This clone has only a few counts. V usage is TRBV4-1 and J usage is TRBJ2-3, with TRBD2 identical over 8 bases. The CDR3 extends over 18 amino acids. Germline loops: CDR1 MGHRA, CDR2 YSYEKL. V shed 4 bases and J 4 bases; nucleotides not matched to a gene: 16. In nucleotides, the CDR3 is TGCGCCAGCAGCCCCGAATCGGAGGGACTAGGATGGGCAGATACGCAGTATTTT. It codes for CASSPESEGLGWADTQYF.

A few counts support this clone. The gene calls are TRBV18 and TRBJ2-7; 7 bases fit TRBD1. Germline-derived CDR1 and CDR2 are KGHSH and LQKENI. V was pared by 1 base and J by 2 bases, with 8 bases of the junction left unmatched. The CDR3 length is 16 residues. This CDR3 is CASSPRERTGPYEQYF. For the CDR3, the DNA is TGTGCCAGCTCACCACGAGAGAGGACAGGACCCTACGAGCAGTACTTC. Full variable domain (outside the CDR3, taken from reference TRBV18 and TRBJ2-7): NAGVMQNPRHLVRRRGQEARLRCSPMKGHSHVYWYRQLPEEGLKFMVYLQKENIIDESGMPKERFSAEFPKEGPSILRIQQVVRGDSAAYFCASSPRERTGPYEQYFGPGTRLTVT.

The V and J genes are TRBV29-1 and TRBJ2-7; TRBD2 matches 11 bases. CDR1 is SQVTM and CDR2 is ANQGSEA in the germline V gene. This CDR3 is 14 amino acids long. Trimming removed 5 bases from V and 4 bases from J; junction bases left unmatched: 7. The CDR3, as DNA: TGCAGCGTTAAAGCTACTAGCGGGAGTTACGAGCAGTACTTC. Translating gives CSVKATSGSYEQYF.

This chain connects TRBV10-3 to TRBJ2-5; 9 nucleotides line up with TRBD1. The CDR3 runs to 14 residues. The germline gives CDR1 ENHRY, CDR2 SYGVKD. Trimming removed 8 bases from V and 7 bases from J; junction bases left unmatched: 11. CDR3 coding DNA: TGTGCCATCCGGGACAGGGATCGAGGAGGGACCCAGTACTTC. This gives the protein CAIRDRDRGGTQYF.

The sample holds a few counts of this clone. V and J are TRBV11-3 and TRBJ2-3; 7 nucleotides match TRBD2. The V and J ends lost 1 base and 1 base, in that order; junction bases with no gene match: 2. The germline V gene has CDR1 SGHNT and CDR2 YENEEA. This CDR3 has 15 residues. The CDR3 reads CASSLVAGGTDTQYF. The CDR3, as DNA: TGTGCCAGCAGCTTAGTTGCGGGGGGCACAGATACGCAGTATTTT.

The chain carries TRBV2 and TRBJ2-7; 11 bases are shared with TRBD1. Germline V gene lookup returns CDR1 SNHLY and CDR2 FYNNEI. The CDR3 length is 15 residues. J lost 5 bases, V lost 5 bases, and 8 bases had no gene match. CDR3 region: CASSYRDRGIDEQYF. For the CDR3, the DNA is TGTGCCAGCAGTTACCGGGACAGGGGGATAGACGAGCAGTACTTC.

J is TRBJ2-1 and V is TRBV14; 13 nucleotides match TRBD2. Germline V gives CDR1 SGHDN, CDR2 FVKESK. This CDR3 region has 14 residues. The V segment lost 5 bases and the J segment 7 bases; nucleotides outside the gene matches: 2. The CDR3 DNA reads TGTGCCAGCAGCTCGACTAGCGGGGGGAATGAGCAGTTCTTC. Its translation: CASSSTSGGNEQFF.

The chain has TRBV6-5 and TRBJ1-1, with D possibly being TRBD1 (6 bases). The V gene's germline CDR1 is MNHEY and CDR2 SVGAGI. Trimming took 6 bases from V and 10 from J, leaving 21 bases between them. CDR3 size: 14 residues. CDR3 sequence reads: CASSTIAGGRRAFF. The CDR3 DNA is TGTGCCAGCAGCACCATAGCCGGGGGGCGAAGAGCTTTCTTT.

This chain connects TRBV28 to TRBJ1-2; 7 bases are shared with TRBD1. Trimming at V came to 4 bases and at J to 5 bases, leaving 13 bases not matched to a gene. The germline gives CDR1 MDHEN, CDR2 SYDVKM. There are 16 residues in the CDR3. DNA for the CDR3: TGTGCCAGCAGTTCCCCTCGACAGGGAAAATCATATGGCTACACCTTC. Protein: CASSSPRQGKSYGYTF.